Listed here is a single TCR beta chain. Sequencing used immunoSEQ multiplex PCR; TCRdb keeps in-frame clones, though not all of them. Of about 140,000 clones listed, about nine tenths are singletons. Germline V gene data show CDR1 as MDHEN and CDR2 as SYDVKM. The CDR3 is 14 residues long. Trimming took 2 bases from V and 5 from J, leaving 9 bases between them. This record belongs to a study of OX40 agonist ivuxolimab in advanced cancers. The sample consisted of CD4+ or CD8+ T cells sorted from blood, taken in a trial of the OX40 agonist ivuxolimab. The receptor comes from an adult with an advanced solid tumor such as melanoma, head and neck, liver or kidney cancer. This chain joins TRBV28 and TRBJ1-4; D is undetermined. The DNA for the CDR3 is TGTGCCAGCAGTTTACTGGGTCAGAATGAAAAACTGTTTTTT. It is translated as CASSLLGQNEKLFF.